What follows are 15 T cell receptor beta chains derived from one specimen sequenced in a study of blood T cell repertoires in COVID-19. Measured with immunoSEQ multiplex PCR; TCRdb has only the in-frame clones, and not every one. Of 100,000 or so clones in the sample, about nine tenths were seen once. Specimen: peripheral blood. The receptors here all came from a man between 50 and 59 years old with active COVID-19.

The chain couples TRBV5-6 to TRBJ1-1; perhaps TRBD1 as D (6 bases). The CDR3 has 13 residues. CDR1 is SGHDT and CDR2 is YYEEEE in the germline V gene. V was clipped by 2 bases and J by 2 bases, with 7 bases between them. CDR3 sequence reads: CASSLGGNTEAFF. DNA for the CDR3: TGTGCCAGCAGCTTAGGGGGAAACACTGAAGCTTTCTTT. The variable domain in full, with the rest retrieved from reference TRBV5-6 and TRBJ1-1, is DAGVTQSPTHLIKTRGQQVTLRCSPKSGHDTVSWYQQALGQGPQFIFQYYEEEERQRGNFPDRFSGHQFPNYSSELNVNALLLGDSALYLCASSLGGNTEAFFGQGTRLTVV.

The J gene is TRBJ2-3, the V gene TRBV7-9; no firm D call. The V gene lost 5 bases and the J gene lost 3 bases, with 3 bases spanning the gap. The germline gives CDR1 SEHNR, CDR2 FQNEAQ (reference sequence). The length of the CDR3 is 11 residues. The CDR3 protein is CASSPTDTQYF. For the CDR3, the DNA is TGTGCCAGCAGCCCTACAGATACGCAGTATTTT.

The chain combines TRBV27 with TRBJ2-2; 8 bases agree with TRBD2. V was pared by 6 bases and J by 5 bases, with 5 bases of the junction left unmatched. Germline V CDR1 and CDR2: MNHEY, SMNVEV (reference sequence). The CDR3 length is 14 residues. The CDR3 spells CASRSGGRTGELFF. The CDR3 coding sequence is TGTGCCAGCAGGTCGGGGGGGCGGACCGGGGAGCTGTTTTTT.

The genes are TRBV5-5 and TRBJ2-2; D possibly corresponds to TRBD1 (5 bases). Deletions cut 2 bases from V and 5 bases from J, with 10 bases between. Germline CDR1 SGHKS, CDR2 YYEKEE (reference sequence). This CDR3 has 14 residues. In nucleotides, the CDR3 is TGTGCCAGCAGCTTATGGCAGGGAACCGGGGAGCTGTTTTTT. Translating gives CASSLWQGTGELFF. The full variable domain, in which reference TRBV5-5 and TRBJ2-2 provide the parts outside the CDR3, is DAGVTQSPTHLIKTRGQQVTLRCSPISGHKSVSWYQQVLGQGPQFIFQYYEKEERGRGNFPDRFSARQFPNYSSELNVNALLLGDSALYLCASSLWQGTGELFFGEGSRLTVL.

The chain has TRBV6-4 and TRBJ1-2, with D unresolved. Germline CDR1 is MRHNA and CDR2 is SNTAGT. The CDR3 consists of 12 residues. The ends were cut back, 0 bases at V and 8 bases at J, with 7 bases in the middle. The CDR3 here is CASSDSGRGYTF. CDR3 DNA: TGTGCCAGCAGTGACTCGGGGAGAGGCTACACCTTC.

V gene TRBV18 combines with J gene TRBJ2-3, with 12 bases aligning to TRBD2. J lost 6 bases, V lost 0 bases, and 1 base had no gene match. The CDR3 spans 15 residues. The germline V gene encodes CDR1 KGHSH and CDR2 LQKENI. In DNA form, the CDR3 reads TGTGCCAGCTCACCACCGCTAGCGGGGGGGGATACGCAGTATTTT. Protein product: CASSPPLAGGDTQYF.

This chain's CDR3 is CASSTRTGTGGQVEQFF. CDR3 nucleotide sequence: TGTGCCAGTAGTACACGCACCGGGACAGGGGGCCAGGTTGAGCAGTTCTTC. The chain uses TRBV19 and TRBJ2-1; 12 positions match TRBD1. Looked up from germline, CDR1 is LNHDA and CDR2 is SQIVND (reference sequence). The V and J ends lost 4 bases and 9 bases, in that order; junction bases with no gene match: 13. The CDR3 extends over 17 amino acids.

This CDR3 reads CASSPSAGGTTDTQYF. In DNA, the CDR3 is TGTGCCAGCAGCCCTTCAGCGGGGGGGACTACAGATACGCAGTATTTT. This chain links TRBV7-6 with TRBJ2-3, with 10 positions matching TRBD2. V lost 5 bases, J lost 3 bases, and 8 bases stayed unmatched. The CDR3 sequence is 16 residues long. Per germline, CDR1 SGHVS and CDR2 FNYEAQ.

The V gene is TRBV27, the J gene TRBJ2-1; 9 bases align to TRBD1. CDR3 length: 16 residues. V lost 5 bases to trimming and J lost 14 bases; unmatched junction nucleotides: 19. Germline V CDR1 and CDR2: MNHEY, SMNVEV (reference sequence). In nucleotides, the CDR3 is TGTGCCAGCAGTCGGGACAGGGATTTAATCGGCATTCGGGAGTTCTTC. Its protein is CASSRDRDLIGIREFF.

This rearrangement joins TRBV15 to TRBJ1-5, with D tentatively TRBD1 (5 bases). This CDR3 is built from 14 residues. Per germline, CDR1 LNHNV and CDR2 YYDKDF (reference sequence). The V and J ends lost 1 base and 10 bases respectively, with 14 bases between them. CDR3 amino acids: CATSRGQLYRPQHF. CDR3 coding DNA: TGTGCCACCAGCAGAGGACAGCTGTATAGACCCCAGCATTTT.

This clone has a handful of counts. The CDR3 sequence: CASSQQGAGANVLTF. The CDR3 region has the DNA TGTGCCAGCAGCCAACAGGGAGCTGGGGCCAACGTCCTGACTTTC. The gene calls are TRBV11-3 and TRBJ2-6, with a possible D match to TRBD1 (6 bases). There are 15 residues in the CDR3. The V and J ends lost 5 bases and 2 bases respectively, with 10 bases between them. Germline V CDR1 and CDR2: SGHNT, YENEEA.

This chain joins TRBV4-1 and TRBJ1-1, with 7 nucleotides matching TRBD1. The V gene end was trimmed by 2 bases and the J gene end by 1 base; junction bases not matched to a gene: 4. Germline lookup yields CDR1 MGHRA and CDR2 YSYEKL. The CDR3 spans 15 residues. The CDR3 region has the DNA TGCGCCAGCAGCCAACGTGACAGGGCGAACACTGAAGCTTTCTTT. Translated, it gives CASSQRDRANTEAFF.

The sample holds one count of this clone. The chain has TRBV29-1 and TRBJ1-1, with no clear D. The length of the CDR3 is 13 residues. CDR1 and CDR2 from the germline V gene are SQVTM and ANQGSEA. Trimming removed 4 bases at V and 7 bases at J, with 16 bases between. As DNA, the CDR3 is TGCAGCGTTGCGGTAGCGGTGACAAGTGAAGCTTTCTTT. It translates to CSVAVAVTSEAFF. Using reference TRBV29-1 and TRBJ1-1 for the parts outside the CDR3, the full variable domain is SAVISQKPSRDICQRGTSLTIQCQVDSQVTMMFWYRQQPGQSLTLIATANQGSEATYESGFVIDKFPISRPNLTFSTLTVSNMSPEDSSIYLCSVAVAVTSEAFFGQGTRLTVV.

This clone has only a few counts. V usage is TRBV5-4 and J usage is TRBJ1-2; D perhaps matches TRBD1 (6 bases). There are 14 residues in the CDR3. The germline V gene encodes CDR1 SGHNT and CDR2 YYREEE (reference sequence). V lost 5 bases, J lost 7 bases, and 18 bases lay in between. The DNA for the CDR3 is TGTGCCAGCAGGGGTCCTCTCCAGGGGTCTGGCTACACCTTC. It specifies CASRGPLQGSGYTF.

The chain recombines TRBV7-9 with TRBJ1-4, with D maybe TRBD1 (5 bases). Germline assignment: CDR1 SEHNR and CDR2 FQNEAQ (reference sequence). V was shortened by 5 bases and J by 5 bases, with 18 bases between the two germline ends. This CDR3 is 16 amino acids long. The CDR3 coding sequence is TGTGCCAGCAGCCCGCCCGGGGGGTCCCTCAATGAAAAACTGTTTTTT. Amino acids: CASSPPGGSLNEKLFF.